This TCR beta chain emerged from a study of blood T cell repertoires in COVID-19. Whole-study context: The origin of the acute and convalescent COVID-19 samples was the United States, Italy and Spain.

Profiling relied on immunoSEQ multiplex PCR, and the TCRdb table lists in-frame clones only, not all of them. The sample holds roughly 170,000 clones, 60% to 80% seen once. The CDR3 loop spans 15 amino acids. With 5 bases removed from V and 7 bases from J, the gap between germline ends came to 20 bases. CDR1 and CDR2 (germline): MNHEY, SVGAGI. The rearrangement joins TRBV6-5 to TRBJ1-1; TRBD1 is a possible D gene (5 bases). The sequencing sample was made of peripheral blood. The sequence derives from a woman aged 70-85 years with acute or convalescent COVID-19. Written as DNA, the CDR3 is TGTGCCAGCAGTCCGCGGGGACCGGGAGAAGGTGAAGCTTTCTTT. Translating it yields CASSPRGPGEGEAFF.